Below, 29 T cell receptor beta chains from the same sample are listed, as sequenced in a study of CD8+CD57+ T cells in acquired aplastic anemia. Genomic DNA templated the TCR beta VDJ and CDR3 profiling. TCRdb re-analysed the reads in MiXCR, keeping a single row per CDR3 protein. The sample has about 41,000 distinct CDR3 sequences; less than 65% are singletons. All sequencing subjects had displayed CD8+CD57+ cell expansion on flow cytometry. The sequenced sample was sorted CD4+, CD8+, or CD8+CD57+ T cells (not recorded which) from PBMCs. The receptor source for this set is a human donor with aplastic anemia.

The CDR3 coding sequence is TGTGCCTGGACTCTTGTCATCGGTAAAGCTTTCTTT. Amino acid sequence: CAWTLVIGKAFF. J is TRBJ1-1 and V is TRBV30; D gene ambiguous. Per the germline V gene, CDR1 is GTSNPN and CDR2 is SVGIG (reference sequence). V lost 4 bases to trimming and J lost 9 bases, with 15 bases between them. There are 12 residues in the CDR3.

The CDR3: CSAKPGVTYEQYF. As DNA, the CDR3 is TGCAGTGCTAAACCTGGGGTCACCTACGAGCAGTACTTC. V is TRBV20-1 and J is TRBJ2-7; D call uncertain. V was cut by 4 bases and J by 2 bases, with 12 bases left in between. Germline V gene data show CDR1 as DFQATT and CDR2 as SNEGSKA (reference sequence). The CDR3 has 13 residues.

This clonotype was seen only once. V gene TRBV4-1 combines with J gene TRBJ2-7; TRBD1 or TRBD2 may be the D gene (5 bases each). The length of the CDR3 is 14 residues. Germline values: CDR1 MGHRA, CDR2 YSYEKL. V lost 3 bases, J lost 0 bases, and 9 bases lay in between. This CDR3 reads CASSQGPNSYEQYF. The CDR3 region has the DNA TGCGCCAGCAGCCAGGGACCCAACTCCTACGAGCAGTACTTC.

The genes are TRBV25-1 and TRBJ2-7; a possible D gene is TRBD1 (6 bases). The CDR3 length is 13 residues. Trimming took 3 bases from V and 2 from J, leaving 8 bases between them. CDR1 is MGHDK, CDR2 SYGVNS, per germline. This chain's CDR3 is CASSETGTYEQYF. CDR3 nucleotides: TGTGCCAGCAGTGAGACAGGAACCTACGAGCAGTACTTC.

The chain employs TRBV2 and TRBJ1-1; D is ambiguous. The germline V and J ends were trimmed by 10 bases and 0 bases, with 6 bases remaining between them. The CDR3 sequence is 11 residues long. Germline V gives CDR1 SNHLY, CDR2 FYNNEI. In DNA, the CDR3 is TGTGCCACAATACTGAACACTGAAGCTTTCTTT. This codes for CATILNTEAFF. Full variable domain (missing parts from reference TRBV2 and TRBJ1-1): EPEVTQTPSHQVTQMGQEVILRCVPISNHLYFYWYRQILGQKVEFLVSFYNNEISEKSEIFDDQFSVERPDGSNFTLKIRSTKLEDSAMYFCATILNTEAFFGQGTRLTVV.

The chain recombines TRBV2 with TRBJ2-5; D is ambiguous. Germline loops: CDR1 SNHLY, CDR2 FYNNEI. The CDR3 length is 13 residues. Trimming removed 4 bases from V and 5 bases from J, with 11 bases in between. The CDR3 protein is CASSVGLGETQYF. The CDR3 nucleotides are TGTGCCAGCAGTGTAGGGTTGGGGGAGACCCAGTACTTC.

DNA of the CDR3: TGTGCCAGCAGCTTGACGACAGGCCCTGGCCAGCCCCAGCATTTT. Protein sequence: CASSLTTGPGQPQHF. The rearrangement joins TRBV2 to TRBJ1-5; a possible D gene is TRBD1 (6 bases). Germline V gene lookup returns CDR1 SNHLY and CDR2 FYNNEI. This CDR3 has 15 amino acids. V was trimmed by 6 bases and J by 7 bases, leaving 19 bases between them.

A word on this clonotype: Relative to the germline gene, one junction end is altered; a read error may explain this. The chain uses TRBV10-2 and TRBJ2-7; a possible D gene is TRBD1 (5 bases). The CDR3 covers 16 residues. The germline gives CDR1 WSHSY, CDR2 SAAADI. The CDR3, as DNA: TGTGCCAGCAGCCAGCCATCCCGGACAAGCTCCTACGAGCAGTACTTC. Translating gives CASSQPSRTSSYEQYF.

The CDR3 reads CASSANRGPYNSPLHF. As DNA, the CDR3 is TGTGCCAGCAGTGCGAACAGGGGACCCTATAATTCACCCCTCCACTTT. The chain has TRBV25-1 and TRBJ1-6; TRBD1 matches at 7 bases. CDR1 is MGHDK, CDR2 SYGVNS, per germline. V shed 4 bases, J shed 2 bases, and the junction held 5 bases outside the gene matches. The length of the CDR3 is 16 residues.

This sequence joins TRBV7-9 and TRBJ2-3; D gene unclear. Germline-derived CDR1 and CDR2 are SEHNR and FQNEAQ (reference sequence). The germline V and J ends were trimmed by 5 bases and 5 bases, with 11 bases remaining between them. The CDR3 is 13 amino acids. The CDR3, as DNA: TGTGCCAGCAGCAAAAAGTTATTAGATACGCAGTATTTT. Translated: CASSKKLLDTQYF. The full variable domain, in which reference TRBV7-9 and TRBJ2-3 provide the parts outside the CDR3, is DTGVSQNPRHKITKRGQNVTFRCDPISEHNRLYWYRQTLGQGPEFLTYFQNEAQLEKSRLLSDRFSAERPKGSFSTLEIQRTEQGDSAMYLCASSKKLLDTQYFGPGTRLTVL.

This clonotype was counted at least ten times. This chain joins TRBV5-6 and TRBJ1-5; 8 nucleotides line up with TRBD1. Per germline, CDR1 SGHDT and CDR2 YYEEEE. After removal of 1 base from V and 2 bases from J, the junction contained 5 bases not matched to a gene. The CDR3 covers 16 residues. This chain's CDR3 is CASSLFRGPGNQPQHF. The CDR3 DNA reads TGTGCCAGCAGCTTGTTCAGGGGGCCAGGCAATCAGCCCCAGCATTTT.

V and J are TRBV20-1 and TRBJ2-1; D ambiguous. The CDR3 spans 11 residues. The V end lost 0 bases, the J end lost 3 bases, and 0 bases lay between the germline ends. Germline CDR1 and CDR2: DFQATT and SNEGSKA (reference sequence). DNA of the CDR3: TGCAGTGCTAGAGACTACAATGAGCAGTTCTTC. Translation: CSARDYNEQFF.

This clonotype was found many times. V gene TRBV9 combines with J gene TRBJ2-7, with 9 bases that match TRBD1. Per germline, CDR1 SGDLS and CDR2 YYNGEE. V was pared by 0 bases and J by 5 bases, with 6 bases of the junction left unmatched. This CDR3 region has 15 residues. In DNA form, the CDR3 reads TGTGCCAGCAGCGTAGACGGAACAGGGGGCGACGAGCAGTACTTC. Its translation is CASSVDGTGGDEQYF.

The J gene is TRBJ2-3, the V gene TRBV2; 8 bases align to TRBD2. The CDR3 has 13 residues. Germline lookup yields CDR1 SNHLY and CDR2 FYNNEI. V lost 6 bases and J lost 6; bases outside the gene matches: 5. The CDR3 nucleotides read TGTGCCAGCAGCCAGCGGGGGATCGATACGCAGTATTTT. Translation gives CASSQRGIDTQYF. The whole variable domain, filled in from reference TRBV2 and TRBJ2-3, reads EPEVTQTPSHQVTQMGQEVILRCVPISNHLYFYWYRQILGQKVEFLVSFYNNEISEKSEIFDDQFSVERPDGSNFTLKIRSTKLEDSAMYFCASSQRGIDTQYFGPGTRLTVL.

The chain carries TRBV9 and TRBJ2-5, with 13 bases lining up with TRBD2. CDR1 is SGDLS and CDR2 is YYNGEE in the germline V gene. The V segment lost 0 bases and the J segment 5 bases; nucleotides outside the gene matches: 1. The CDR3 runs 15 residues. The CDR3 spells CASSVGTSGGETQYF. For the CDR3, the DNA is TGTGCCAGCAGCGTAGGGACTAGCGGGGGCGAGACCCAGTACTTC.

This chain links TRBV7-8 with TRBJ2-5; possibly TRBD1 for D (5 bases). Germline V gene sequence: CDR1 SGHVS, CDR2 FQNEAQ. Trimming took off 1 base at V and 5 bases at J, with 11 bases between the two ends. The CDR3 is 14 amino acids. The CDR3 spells CASSLEFWGETQYF. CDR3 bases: TGTGCCAGCAGCTTAGAGTTCTGGGGCGAGACCCAGTACTTC.

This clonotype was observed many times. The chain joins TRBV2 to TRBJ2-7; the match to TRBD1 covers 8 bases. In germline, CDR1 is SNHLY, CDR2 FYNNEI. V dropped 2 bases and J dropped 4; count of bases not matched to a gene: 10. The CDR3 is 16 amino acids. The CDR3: CASSELLAGGAYEQYF. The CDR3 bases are TGTGCCAGCAGTGAATTGTTGGCAGGGGGCGCGTACGAGCAGTACTTC.

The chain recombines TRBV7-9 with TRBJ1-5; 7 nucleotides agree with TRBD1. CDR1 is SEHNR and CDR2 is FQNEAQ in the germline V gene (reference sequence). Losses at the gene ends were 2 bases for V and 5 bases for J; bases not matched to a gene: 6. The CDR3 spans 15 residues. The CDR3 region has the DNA TGTGCCAGCAGCTTAACGGGGGACAGTTATCAGCCCCAGCATTTT. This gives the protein CASSLTGDSYQPQHF.

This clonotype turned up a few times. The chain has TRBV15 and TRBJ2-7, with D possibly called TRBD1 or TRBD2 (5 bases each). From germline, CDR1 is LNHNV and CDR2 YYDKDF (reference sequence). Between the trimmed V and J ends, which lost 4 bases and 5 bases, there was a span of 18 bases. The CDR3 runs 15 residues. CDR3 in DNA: TGTGCCACCAGCACCTCCGGGACCACTCGGAACGAGCAGTACTTC. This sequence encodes CATSTSGTTRNEQYF. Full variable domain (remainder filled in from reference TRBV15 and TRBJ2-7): DAMVIQNPRYQVTQFGKPVTLSCSQTLNHNVMYWYQQKSSQAPKLLFHYYDKDFNNEADTPDNFQSRRPNTSFCFLDIRSPGLGDTAMYLCATSTSGTTRNEQYFGPGTRLTVT.

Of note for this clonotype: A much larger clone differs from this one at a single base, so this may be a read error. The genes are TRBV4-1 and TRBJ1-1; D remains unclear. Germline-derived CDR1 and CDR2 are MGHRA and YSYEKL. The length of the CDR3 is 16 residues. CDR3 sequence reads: CASSQDPGRMNAEAFF. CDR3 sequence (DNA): TGCGCCAGCAGCCAAGACCCGGGCCGGATGAACGCTGAAGCTTTCTTT.

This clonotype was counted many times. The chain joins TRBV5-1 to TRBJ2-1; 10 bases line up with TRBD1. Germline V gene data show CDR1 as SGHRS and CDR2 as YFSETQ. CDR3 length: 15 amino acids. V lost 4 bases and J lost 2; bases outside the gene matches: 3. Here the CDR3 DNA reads TGCGCCAGCAGCATTGGACAGGGGGCCTACAATGAGCAGTTCTTC. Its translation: CASSIGQGAYNEQFF.

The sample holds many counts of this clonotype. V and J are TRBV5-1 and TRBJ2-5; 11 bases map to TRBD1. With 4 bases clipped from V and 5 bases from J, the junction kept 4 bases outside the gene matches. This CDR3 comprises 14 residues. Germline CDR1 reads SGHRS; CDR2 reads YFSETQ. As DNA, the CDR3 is TGCGCCAGCAGCCCGGACAGGGGGCGGGAGACCCAGTACTTC. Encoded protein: CASSPDRGRETQYF.

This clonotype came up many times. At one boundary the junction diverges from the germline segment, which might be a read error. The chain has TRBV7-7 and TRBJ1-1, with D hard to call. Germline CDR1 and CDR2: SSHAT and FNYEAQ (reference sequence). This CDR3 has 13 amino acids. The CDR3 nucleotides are TGTGCTAGCAGCTTAGGGCGGGGAGCTGAAGCTTTCTTT. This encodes CASSLGRGAEAFF.

The CDR3 reads CASRPGQRARYYGYTF. As DNA, the CDR3 is TGCGCCAGCAGGCCGGGACAGCGCGCGCGATACTATGGCTACACCTTC. This rearrangement joins TRBV10-2 to TRBJ1-2, with 7 positions matching TRBD1. The germline V gene has CDR1 WSHSY and CDR2 SAAADI. Trimming took 6 bases from V and 3 from J; bases not matched to a gene: 13. The length of the CDR3 is 16 residues.

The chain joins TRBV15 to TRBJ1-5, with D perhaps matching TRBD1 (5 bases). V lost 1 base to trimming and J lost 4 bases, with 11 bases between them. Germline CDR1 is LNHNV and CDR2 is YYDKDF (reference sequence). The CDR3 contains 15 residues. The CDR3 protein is CATSRGTSANQPQHF. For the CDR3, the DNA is TGTGCCACCAGCAGAGGGACATCGGCTAATCAGCCCCAGCATTTT.

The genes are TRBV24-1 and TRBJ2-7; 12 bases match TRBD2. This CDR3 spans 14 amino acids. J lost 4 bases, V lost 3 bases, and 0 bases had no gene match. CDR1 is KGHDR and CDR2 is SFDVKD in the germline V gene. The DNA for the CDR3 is TGTGCCACCAGTGATGGGACTAGCGGGTACGAGCAGTACTTC. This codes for CATSDGTSGYEQYF.

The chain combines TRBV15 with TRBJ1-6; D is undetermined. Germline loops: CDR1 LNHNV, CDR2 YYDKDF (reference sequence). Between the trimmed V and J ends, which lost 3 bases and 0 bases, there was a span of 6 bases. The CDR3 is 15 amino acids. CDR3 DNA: TGTGCCACCAGCAGGTCAGACTCCTATAATTCACCCCTCCACTTT. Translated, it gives CATSRSDSYNSPLHF.

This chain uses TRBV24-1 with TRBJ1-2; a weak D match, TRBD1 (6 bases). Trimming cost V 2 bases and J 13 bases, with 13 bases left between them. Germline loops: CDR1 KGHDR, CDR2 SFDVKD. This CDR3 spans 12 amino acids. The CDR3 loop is CATSDSGQRATF. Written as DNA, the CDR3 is TGTGCCACCAGTGATTCCGGACAGAGAGCCACCTTC.

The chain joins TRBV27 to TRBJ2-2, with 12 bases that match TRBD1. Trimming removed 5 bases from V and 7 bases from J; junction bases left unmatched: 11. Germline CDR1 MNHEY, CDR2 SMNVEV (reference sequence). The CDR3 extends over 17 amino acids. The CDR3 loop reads CASSHTGTGGGIGELFF. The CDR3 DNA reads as TGTGCCAGCAGTCACACCGGGACAGGGGGCGGTATCGGGGAGCTGTTTTTT.